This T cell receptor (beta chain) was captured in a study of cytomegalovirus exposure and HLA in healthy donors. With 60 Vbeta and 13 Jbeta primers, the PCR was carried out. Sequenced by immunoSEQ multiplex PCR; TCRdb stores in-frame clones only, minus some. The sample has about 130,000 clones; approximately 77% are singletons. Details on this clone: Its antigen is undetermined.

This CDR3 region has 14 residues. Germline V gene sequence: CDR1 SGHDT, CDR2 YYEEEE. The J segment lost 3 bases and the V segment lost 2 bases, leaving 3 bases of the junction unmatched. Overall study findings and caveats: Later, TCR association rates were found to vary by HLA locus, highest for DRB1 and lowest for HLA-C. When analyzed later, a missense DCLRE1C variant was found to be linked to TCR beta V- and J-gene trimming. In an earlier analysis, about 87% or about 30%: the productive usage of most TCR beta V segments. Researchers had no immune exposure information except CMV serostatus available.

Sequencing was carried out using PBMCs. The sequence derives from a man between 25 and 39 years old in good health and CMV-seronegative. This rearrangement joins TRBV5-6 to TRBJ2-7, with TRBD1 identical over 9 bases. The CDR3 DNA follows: TGTGCCAGCAGCTTAGGGACAGGGCGCTACGAGCAGTACTTC. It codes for CASSLGTGRYEQYF.